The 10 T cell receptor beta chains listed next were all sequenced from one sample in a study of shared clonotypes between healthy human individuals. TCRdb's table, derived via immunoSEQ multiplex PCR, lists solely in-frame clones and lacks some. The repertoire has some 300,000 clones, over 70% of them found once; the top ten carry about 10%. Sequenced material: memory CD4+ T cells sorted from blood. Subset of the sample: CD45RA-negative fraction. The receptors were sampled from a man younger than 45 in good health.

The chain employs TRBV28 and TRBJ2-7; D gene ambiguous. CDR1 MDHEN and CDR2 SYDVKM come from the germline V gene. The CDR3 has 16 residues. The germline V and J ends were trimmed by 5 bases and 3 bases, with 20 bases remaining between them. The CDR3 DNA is TGTGCCAGCAGTCCCCAGACACGTCGGATTATCTACGAGCAGTACTTC. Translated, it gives CASSPQTRRIIYEQYF.

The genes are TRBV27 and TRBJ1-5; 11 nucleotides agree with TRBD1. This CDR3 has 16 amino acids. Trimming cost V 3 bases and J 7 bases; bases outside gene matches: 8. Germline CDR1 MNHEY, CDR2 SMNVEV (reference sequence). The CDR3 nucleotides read TGTGCCAGCAGTTTTACGGCGGGGACAGGGGGACAGCCCCAGCATTTT. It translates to CASSFTAGTGGQPQHF.

CDR3 nucleotide sequence: TGTGCCAGTAGTTCTTCTTCTGGGGGACAGGGGGCTGCTTTCTTT. It yields the protein CASSSSSGGQGAAFF. The V call is TRBV19, the J call TRBJ1-1; 12 bases line up with TRBD1. V gave up 5 bases and J gave up 11 bases; unmatched junction bases: 12. Per the germline V gene, CDR1 is LNHDA and CDR2 is SQIVND (reference sequence). The CDR3 has 15 amino acids.

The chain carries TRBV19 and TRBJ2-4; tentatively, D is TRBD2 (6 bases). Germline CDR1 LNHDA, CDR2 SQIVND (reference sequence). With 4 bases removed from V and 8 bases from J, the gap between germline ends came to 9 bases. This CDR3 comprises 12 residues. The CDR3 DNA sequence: TGTGCCAGTAGTAGCGGCGGGGACATTCAGTACTTC. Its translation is CASSSGGDIQYF.

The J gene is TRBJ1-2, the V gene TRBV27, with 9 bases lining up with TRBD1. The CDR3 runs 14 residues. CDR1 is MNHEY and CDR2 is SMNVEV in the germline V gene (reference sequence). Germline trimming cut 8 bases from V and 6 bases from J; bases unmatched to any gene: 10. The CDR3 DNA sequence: TGTGCCAGCGGGGACAGGGAGGGATGGCATGGCTACACCTTC. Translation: CASGDREGWHGYTF.

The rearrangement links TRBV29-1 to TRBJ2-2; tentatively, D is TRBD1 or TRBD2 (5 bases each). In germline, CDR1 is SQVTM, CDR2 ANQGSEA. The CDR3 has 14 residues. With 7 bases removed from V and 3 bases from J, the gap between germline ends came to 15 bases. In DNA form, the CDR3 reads TGCAGCGCAACACGGGGCACCTACACCGGGGAGCTGTTTTTT. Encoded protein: CSATRGTYTGELFF.

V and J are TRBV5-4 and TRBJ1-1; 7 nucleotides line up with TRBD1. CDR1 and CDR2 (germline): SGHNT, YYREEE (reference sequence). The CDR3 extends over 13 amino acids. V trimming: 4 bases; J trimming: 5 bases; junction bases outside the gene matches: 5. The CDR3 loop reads CASSGDRLTEAFF. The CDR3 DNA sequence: TGTGCCAGCAGCGGGGACAGATTGACTGAAGCTTTCTTT.

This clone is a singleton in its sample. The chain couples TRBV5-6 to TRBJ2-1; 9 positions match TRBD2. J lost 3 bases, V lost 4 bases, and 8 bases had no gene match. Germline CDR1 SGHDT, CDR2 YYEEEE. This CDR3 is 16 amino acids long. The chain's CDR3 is CASSAPSGAFYNEQFF. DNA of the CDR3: TGTGCCAGCAGCGCGCCTAGCGGGGCCTTCTACAATGAGCAGTTCTTC.

CDR3: CASSARTSAYNEQFF. In DNA, the CDR3 is TGTGCCAGCAGCGCCAGGACTAGCGCTTACAATGAGCAGTTCTTC. The chain links TRBV9 to TRBJ2-1; TRBD2 matches at 9 bases. Unmatched junction bases numbered 5, after V lost 3 bases and J lost 4 bases. Germline V gene lookup returns CDR1 SGDLS and CDR2 YYNGEE. The CDR3 length is 15 residues.

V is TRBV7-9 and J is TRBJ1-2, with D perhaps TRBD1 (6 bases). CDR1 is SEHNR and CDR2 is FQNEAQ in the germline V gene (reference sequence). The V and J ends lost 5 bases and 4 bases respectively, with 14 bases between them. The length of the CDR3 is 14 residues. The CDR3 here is CASSRDTDSYGYTF. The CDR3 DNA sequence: TGTGCCAGCAGCCGGGACACTGATTCCTATGGCTACACCTTC.